These 20 T cell receptor beta chains were all obtained from the same sample, sequenced in a study of T cells in localized non-small cell lung cancer. The repertoire was sequenced with immunoSEQ multiplex PCR; TCRdb's copy has only in-frame clones and lacks some. The sample contains 52,000 or so clones, around 80% of which appear only once. Sequences were derived from peripheral blood mononuclear cells, sampled before any cancer treatment. Receptor source: a man aged 35-69 years with stage III lung adenocarcinoma.

The genes are TRBV5-6 and TRBJ1-5, with no clear D. Germline loops: CDR1 SGHDT, CDR2 YYEEEE. V was pared by 3 bases and J by 5 bases, with 9 bases between. The CDR3 runs 13 residues. CDR3 protein: CASSSGRDQPQHF. DNA of the CDR3: TGTGCCAGCAGCTCCGGACGGGATCAGCCCCAGCATTTT.

The chain's CDR3 is CASSPDRVMGNQPQHF. CDR3 bases: TGTGCCAGCAGTCCGGACAGGGTAATGGGCAATCAGCCCCAGCATTTT. The chain employs TRBV27 and TRBJ1-5, with 8 bases aligning to TRBD1. V lost 5 bases, J lost 2 bases, and 8 bases stayed unmatched. This CDR3 region has 16 residues. CDR1 is MNHEY, CDR2 SMNVEV, per germline (reference sequence).

In regard to this clone: In the same sample, other DNA sequences code for this CDR3. The V call is TRBV6-5, the J call TRBJ1-2; a weak D match, TRBD1 (5 bases). Germline V gene lookup returns CDR1 MNHEY and CDR2 SVGAGI. This CDR3 is built from 15 residues. The V end was cut by 2 bases, the J end by 4 bases, with 14 bases between. CDR3 sequence reads: CASSYEQGRVYGYTF. DNA for the CDR3: TGTGCCAGCAGTTACGAGCAGGGCAGGGTCTATGGCTACACCTTC.

The chain uses TRBV14 and TRBJ1-1; D call uncertain. Trimming removed 3 bases from V and 4 bases from J, with 15 bases in between. This CDR3 has 15 residues. CDR1 and CDR2 (germline): SGHDN, FVKESK. In DNA form, the CDR3 reads TGTGCCAGCAGCCAGGGTAGTACTTTCGGCACTGAAGCTTTCTTT. Translated: CASSQGSTFGTEAFF.

This chain links TRBV9 with TRBJ2-3; D assignment may be TRBD1 or TRBD2 (6 bases each). The CDR3 has 18 residues. The V gene lost 3 bases and the J gene lost 2 bases, with 22 bases spanning the gap. Per the germline V gene, CDR1 is SGDLS and CDR2 is YYNGEE. In DNA form, the CDR3 reads TGTGCCAGCAGCGGGTCTTCTGATCGGGGGCCTATCACAGATACGCAGTATTTT. The encoded protein is CASSGSSDRGPITDTQYF.

V and J are TRBV18 and TRBJ1-1; D gene uncertain. V lost 6 bases to trimming and J lost 1 base, with 15 bases between them. Germline assignment: CDR1 KGHSH and CDR2 LQKENI. The CDR3 covers 15 residues. In DNA, the CDR3 is TGTGCCAGCTCCCCTATTACGGGTGCGAACACTGAAGCTTTCTTT. This sequence encodes CASSPITGANTEAFF.

This clone has a handful of counts. V and J are TRBV28 and TRBJ1-5, with 9 bases fitting TRBD1. V shed 6 bases and J 8 bases; nucleotides not matched to a gene: 8. This CDR3 comprises 14 residues. Germline V CDR1 and CDR2: MDHEN, SYDVKM. In nucleotides, the CDR3 is TGTGCCAGCAGCCCCGACAGGGGGTTTAAGCCCCAGCATTTT. Amino acid sequence: CASSPDRGFKPQHF.

This clone showed up just once. This chain connects TRBV6-6 to TRBJ2-7; 7 nucleotides match TRBD1. Germline loops: CDR1 MNHNY, CDR2 SVGAGI (reference sequence). Trimming at V came to 7 bases and at J to 1 base, leaving 4 bases not matched to a gene. The CDR3 loop spans 13 amino acids. For the CDR3, the DNA is TGTGCCAGCAAACAGGGGATTTCCTACGAGCAGTACTTC. Amino acid sequence: CASKQGISYEQYF.

CDR3 protein: CASSWRGGEAFF. In DNA form, the CDR3 reads TGTGCCAGCAGTTGGAGGGGGGGTGAAGCTTTCTTT. The chain has TRBV27 and TRBJ1-1; tentative D call: TRBD1 (6 bases). From germline, CDR1 is MNHEY and CDR2 SMNVEV (reference sequence). The CDR3 extends over 12 amino acids. V dropped 4 bases and J dropped 7 bases, with 10 bases sitting between them.

The genes are TRBV7-9 and TRBJ1-1, with 8 bases matching TRBD1. Germline V CDR1 and CDR2: SEHNR, FQNEAQ (reference sequence). The CDR3 runs 15 residues. J was trimmed by 6 bases and V by 6 bases; bases with no gene match: 12. This chain's CDR3 is CASRSVQGALAEAFF. CDR3 coding DNA: TGTGCCAGCAGGTCCGTTCAGGGGGCTCTGGCTGAAGCTTTCTTT.

In its sample, this clone was seen once. The chain has TRBV19 and TRBJ1-2; D uncertain. Germline CDR1 is LNHDA and CDR2 is SQIVND (reference sequence). With 1 base removed from V and 4 bases from J, the gap between germline ends came to 16 bases. The CDR3 runs 16 residues. CDR3 amino acids: CASSIGRPSRSYGYTF. The CDR3 DNA reads TGTGCCAGTAGTATAGGCAGGCCTTCCCGAAGCTATGGCTACACCTTC.

This clone was detected a few times. The gene calls are TRBV29-1 and TRBJ1-2, with 10 bases identical to TRBD1. J gave up 6 bases and V 3 bases, and 4 bases lay outside the gene matches. Germline CDR1 is SQVTM and CDR2 is ANQGSEA. The CDR3 consists of 13 residues. As DNA, the CDR3 is TGCAGCGTTGAGTGGGACAGGGGCGATGGCTACACCTTC. Its protein product is CSVEWDRGDGYTF.

This chain joins TRBV19 and TRBJ2-2; 10 nucleotides match TRBD2. The V segment lost 5 bases and the J segment 7 bases; nucleotides outside the gene matches: 7. The CDR3 spans 15 residues. CDR1 and CDR2 (germline): LNHDA, SQIVND (reference sequence). The CDR3 loop is CASSFTSGTGGELFF. The CDR3 nucleotides are TGTGCCAGTAGTTTCACTAGCGGGACCGGCGGGGAGCTGTTTTTT.

The chain is built from TRBV15 and TRBJ1-1; 10 nucleotides align to TRBD1. The V gene end was trimmed by 1 base and the J gene end by 1 base; junction bases not matched to a gene: 3. The CDR3 contains 16 residues. The germline V gene encodes CDR1 LNHNV and CDR2 YYDKDF (reference sequence). CDR3 amino acids: CATSRGRQGANTEAFF. The CDR3 DNA reads TGTGCCACCAGCAGAGGGAGACAGGGGGCGAACACTGAAGCTTTCTTT.

The V call is TRBV18, the J call TRBJ2-3, with D possibly matching TRBD2 (6 bases). Between the trimmed V and J ends, which lost 3 bases and 5 bases, there was a span of 15 bases. Germline V gene sequence: CDR1 KGHSH, CDR2 LQKENI. CDR3 length equals 15 residues. Here the CDR3 reads CASSPRGAEGDTQYF. The CDR3 DNA reads TGTGCCAGCTCACCCCGGGGCGCGGAGGGAGATACGCAGTATTTT.

The chain recombines TRBV9 with TRBJ2-6; 13 bases line up with TRBD2. The V segment lost 4 bases and the J segment 2 bases; nucleotides outside the gene matches: 6. The CDR3 is made up of 18 amino acids. From germline, CDR1 is SGDLS and CDR2 YYNGEE. CDR3: CASSFRTSGGPGANVLTF. The CDR3 DNA follows: TGTGCCAGCAGCTTCAGGACTAGCGGGGGTCCTGGGGCCAACGTCCTGACTTTC.

This chain's CDR3 is CASSSPRRVSYGYTF. The CDR3 DNA reads TGTGCCAGCAGCTCACCCCGCAGGGTATCCTATGGCTACACCTTC. This chain uses TRBV7-2 with TRBJ1-2; a weak D match, TRBD1 (5 bases). Per the germline V gene, CDR1 is SGHTA and CDR2 is FQGNSA. This CDR3 comprises 15 residues. V lost 4 bases, J lost 4 bases, and 16 bases lay in between.

V usage is TRBV2 and J usage is TRBJ1-2, with 9 positions matching TRBD1. V trimming: 2 bases; J trimming: 7 bases; junction bases outside the gene matches: 5. Germline values: CDR1 SNHLY, CDR2 FYNNEI. The CDR3 spans 14 residues. This CDR3 reads CASSERDRGGGYTF. CDR3 DNA: TGTGCCAGCAGTGAACGTGACAGGGGGGGTGGCTACACCTTC.

This clone was observed a single time. The chain links TRBV6-5 to TRBJ2-4; 8 bases line up with TRBD2. Germline V gene data show CDR1 as MNHEY and CDR2 as SVGAGI. This CDR3 has 15 residues. V lost 2 bases, J lost 4 bases, and 4 bases stayed unmatched. The CDR3 sequence: CASSYGRGGKNIQYF. DNA of the CDR3: TGTGCCAGCAGTTACGGCCGGGGGGGGAAAAACATTCAGTACTTC.

The V call is TRBV7-2, the J call TRBJ2-3; 10 nucleotides match TRBD2. The J segment lost 4 bases and the V segment lost 2 bases, leaving 3 bases of the junction unmatched. The CDR3 loop spans 15 amino acids. The germline V gene encodes CDR1 SGHTA and CDR2 FQGNSA. CDR3 sequence reads: CASSLLAGDADTQYF. The CDR3 DNA reads as TGTGCCAGCAGCTTACTAGCGGGGGACGCAGATACGCAGTATTTT.